One and the same sample provided the 26 T cell receptor beta chains below, sequenced in a study of T cells expressing NK-cell markers. TCRdb re-called the 5' RACE reads; one entry per CDR3 protein, DNA not given. The sample has some 280,000 distinct CDR3 sequences. Sequencing was carried out using blood T cells: a sorted CD56 or NKG2C T cell subset, CD4+ or CD8+ T cells, or bulk PBMC T cells (not recorded which). All receptors come from a man aged 18 to 30 in good health.

This chain uses TRBV25-1 with TRBJ2-7; the D call from TCRdb, TRBD1, cannot be confirmed without DNA. Germline V gene sequence: CDR1 MGHDK, CDR2 SYGVNS. This CDR3 has 16 residues. CDR3 loop: CASSETLTRAPYEQYF.

This sequence joins TRBV10-1 and TRBJ2-2; TCRdb proposes TRBD2, but this gene call is untestable without DNA. There are 18 residues in the CDR3. From germline, CDR1 is WNHNN and CDR2 SYGVQD (reference sequence). This CDR3 is CASSEASGKPRNTGELFF.

The rearrangement links TRBV29-1 to TRBJ2-3; TCRdb returns TRBD1, unconfirmable since there is no DNA. CDR1 and CDR2 from the germline V gene are SQVTM and ANQGSEA. This CDR3 has 14 amino acids. Here the CDR3 reads CSVVVRGRTDTQYF.

This rearrangement joins TRBV11-3 to TRBJ1-5; TCRdb names TRBD1, which stays unverified in the absence of DNA. This CDR3 has 14 residues. Germline V CDR1 and CDR2: SGHNT, YENEEA. CDR3 residues: CASSRGQANQPQHF.

The chain has TRBV4-3 and TRBJ2-2. Germline CDR1 LGHNA, CDR2 YSLEER. This CDR3 spans 15 amino acids. The CDR3 spells CASSHERGNTGELFF.

This chain joins TRBV12-3 or TRBV12-4 and TRBJ2-7; TCRdb lists TRBD1, though no DNA is available to test this call. The CDR3 totals 14 residues. CDR3: CASSKTGVGYEQYF.

The V gene is TRBV20-1, the J gene TRBJ2-1; the D call from TCRdb, TRBD2, cannot be confirmed without DNA. The CDR3 totals 16 residues. Germline-derived CDR1 and CDR2 are DFQATT and SNEGSKA (reference sequence). CDR3: CSARYHGLAGTREQFF.

J is TRBJ2-7 and V is TRBV27; absent DNA, TCRdb's TRBD2 call cannot be checked. CDR3 size: 13 residues. Germline values: CDR1 MNHEY, CDR2 SMNVEV (reference sequence). CDR3 amino acids: CASRLAVAYEQYF.

The rearrangement links TRBV5-1 to TRBJ2-7; TCRdb's assignment of TRBD2 cannot be checked, as there is no DNA. The length of the CDR3 is 15 residues. Germline lookup yields CDR1 SGHRS and CDR2 YFSETQ. CDR3: CASSLEGLAGDEQYF.

The chain recombines TRBV7-9 with TRBJ1-1. The length of the CDR3 is 16 residues. Germline V lookup: CDR1 SEHNR, CDR2 FQNEAQ (reference sequence). Here the CDR3 reads CASSLAHRGRNTEAFF.

This chain connects TRBV3-1 to TRBJ2-5; there is no DNA to check the TCRdb D call of TRBD2. This CDR3 contains 16 residues. Germline V gene lookup returns CDR1 LGHDT and CDR2 YNNKEL (reference sequence). The CDR3 sequence is CASSQHGTSGKETQYF.

The J gene is TRBJ2-5, the V gene TRBV6-2 or TRBV6-3. This CDR3 comprises 13 residues. CDR1 is MNHEY, CDR2 SVGEGT, per germline. The CDR3 loop reads CASSYGRQETQYF.

V gene TRBV5-1 combines with J gene TRBJ2-1. Germline-derived CDR1 and CDR2 are SGHRS and YFSETQ. CDR3 length: 13 residues. The CDR3 protein is CASSLEAYHEQFF.

V gene TRBV12-3 or TRBV12-4 combines with J gene TRBJ1-2; no DNA is available, so the TRBD1 call from TCRdb remains unchecked. The CDR3 contains 14 residues. The CDR3: CASSFWTGGVGYTF.

The V call is TRBV4-1, the J call TRBJ2-5. CDR3 length equals 14 residues. The germline V gene has CDR1 MGHRA and CDR2 YSYEKL. This chain's CDR3 is CASSQDFSPETQYF.

V usage is TRBV25-1 and J usage is TRBJ2-1; the TRBD2 assignment by TCRdb is unverifiable without DNA. This CDR3 is built from 14 residues. CDR1 is MGHDK, CDR2 SYGVNS, per germline. The CDR3 spells CASSEPRGSGGQFF. Based on the CDR3 plus reference TRBV25-1 and TRBJ2-1, the full variable domain is EADIYQTPRYLVIGTGKKITLECSQTMGHDKMYWYQQDPGMELHLIHYSYGVNSTEKGDLSSESTVSRIRTEHFPLTLESARPSHTSQYLCASSEPRGSGGQFFGPGTRLTVL.

J is TRBJ2-3 and V is TRBV29-1; lacking DNA, the TRBD1 call made by TCRdb goes unchecked. The length of the CDR3 is 21 residues. From germline, CDR1 is SQVTM and CDR2 ANQGSEA. CDR3 in amino acids: CSVEDRGWGALHDPNTDTQYF.

Here the CDR3 reads CASSQDTRGGTGELFF. The chain employs TRBV4-2 and TRBJ2-2; TCRdb lists TRBD1, though no DNA is available to test this call. The germline V gene encodes CDR1 LGHNA and CDR2 YNFKEQ. The length of the CDR3 is 16 residues.

The chain has TRBV18 and TRBJ2-3; the TCRdb D gene call, TRBD2, has no DNA to confirm it. This CDR3 contains 18 residues. Germline V gene data show CDR1 as KGHSH and CDR2 as LQKENI. The CDR3 here is CASSPTGLAGGSTDTQYF.

This sequence joins TRBV5-1 and TRBJ2-1; TCRdb's D gene call, TRBD1, goes unchecked for lack of DNA. CDR3 size: 14 residues. Germline values: CDR1 SGHRS, CDR2 YFSETQ. CDR3 loop: CASSLKPGFDEQFF.

This chain connects TRBV2 to TRBJ1-1; TCRdb reports TRBD1, a call that lacks DNA to check it against. This CDR3 is 14 amino acids long. CDR1 SNHLY and CDR2 FYNNEI come from the germline V gene. CDR3 region: CASRDGYVRERAFF.

V and J are TRBV12-3 or TRBV12-4 and TRBJ1-3; checking the TCRdb D call of TRBD1 is not possible without DNA. The CDR3 extends over 13 amino acids. CDR3 sequence: CASQGYSGNTIYF.

The chain joins TRBV29-1 to TRBJ2-1; checking the TCRdb D call of TRBD2 is not possible without DNA. In germline, CDR1 is SQVTM, CDR2 ANQGSEA. The CDR3 totals 14 residues. This CDR3 is CSVGTSGSRNEQFF.

This chain links TRBV2 with TRBJ2-3; TCRdb outputs TRBD2, but without DNA this stays unchecked. Looked up from germline, CDR1 is SNHLY and CDR2 is FYNNEI. This CDR3 contains 17 residues. The CDR3 loop reads CASRYRTSALAPGPQYF.

The V and J genes are TRBV6-5 and TRBJ2-5; TCRdb indicates TRBD2, and absent DNA this call remains unverified. Per the germline V gene, CDR1 is MNHEY and CDR2 is SVGAGI. This CDR3 is built from 18 residues. The CDR3 here is CASSYRAGGPRAKETQYF.

The V gene is TRBV20-1, the J gene TRBJ2-1; the D call of TRBD2 rests on TCRdb alone, since no DNA is present to check it. Germline CDR1 and CDR2: DFQATT and SNEGSKA (reference sequence). The CDR3 has 15 residues. The CDR3 is CSAPTTLISYNEQFF.